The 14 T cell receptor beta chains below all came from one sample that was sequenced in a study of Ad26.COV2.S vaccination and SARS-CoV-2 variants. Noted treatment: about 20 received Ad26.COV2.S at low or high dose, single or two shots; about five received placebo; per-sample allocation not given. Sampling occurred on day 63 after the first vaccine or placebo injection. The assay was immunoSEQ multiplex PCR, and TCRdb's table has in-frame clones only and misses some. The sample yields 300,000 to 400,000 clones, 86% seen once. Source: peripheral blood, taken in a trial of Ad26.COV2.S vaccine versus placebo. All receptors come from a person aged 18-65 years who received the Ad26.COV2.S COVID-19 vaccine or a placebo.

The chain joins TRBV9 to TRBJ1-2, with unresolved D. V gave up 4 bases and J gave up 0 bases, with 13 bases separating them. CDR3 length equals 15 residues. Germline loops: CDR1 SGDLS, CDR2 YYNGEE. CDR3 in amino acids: CASSPGPASNYGYTF. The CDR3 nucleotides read TGTGCCAGCAGCCCCGGGCCAGCCTCTAACTATGGCTACACCTTC.

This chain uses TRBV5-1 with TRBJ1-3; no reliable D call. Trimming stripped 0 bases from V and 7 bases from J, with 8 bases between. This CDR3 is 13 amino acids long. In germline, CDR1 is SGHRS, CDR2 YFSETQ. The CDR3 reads CASSLDTDNTIYF. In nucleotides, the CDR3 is TGCGCCAGCAGCTTGGACACGGACAACACCATATATTTT. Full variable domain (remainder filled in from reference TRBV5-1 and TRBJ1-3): KAGVTQTPRYLIKTRGQQVTLSCSPISGHRSVSWYQQTPGQGLQFLFEYFSETQRNKGNFPGRFSGRQFSNSRSEMNVSTLELGDSALYLCASSLDTDNTIYFGEGSWLTVV.

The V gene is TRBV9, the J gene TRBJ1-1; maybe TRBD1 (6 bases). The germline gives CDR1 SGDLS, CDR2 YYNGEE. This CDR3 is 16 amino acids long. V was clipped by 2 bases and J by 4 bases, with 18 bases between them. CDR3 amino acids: CASSVRTVPSSTEAFF. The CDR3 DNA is TGTGCCAGCAGCGTTAGGACAGTCCCATCAAGCACTGAAGCTTTCTTT.

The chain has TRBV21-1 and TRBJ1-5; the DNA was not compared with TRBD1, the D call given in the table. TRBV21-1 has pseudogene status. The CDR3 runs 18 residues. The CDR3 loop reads CASNGSGTGRASGQPQHF. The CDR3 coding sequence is TGTGCCAGCAACGGTAGCGGGACAGGGAGGGCCTCGGGTCAGCCCCAGCATTTT.

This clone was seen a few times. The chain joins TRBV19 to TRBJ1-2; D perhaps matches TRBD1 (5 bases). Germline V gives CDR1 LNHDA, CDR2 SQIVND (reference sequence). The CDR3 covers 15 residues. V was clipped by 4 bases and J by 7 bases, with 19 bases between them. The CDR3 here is CASSSVGRRFLGYTF. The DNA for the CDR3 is TGTGCCAGTAGTAGTGTGGGGCGCAGGTTCCTTGGCTACACCTTC.

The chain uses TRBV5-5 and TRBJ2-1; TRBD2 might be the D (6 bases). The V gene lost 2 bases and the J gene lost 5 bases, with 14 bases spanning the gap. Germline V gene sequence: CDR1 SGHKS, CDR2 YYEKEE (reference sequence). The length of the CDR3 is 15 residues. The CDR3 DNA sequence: TGTGCCAGCAGCTTAAGGGACTTGACCAACAATGAGCAGTTCTTC. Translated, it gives CASSLRDLTNNEQFF.

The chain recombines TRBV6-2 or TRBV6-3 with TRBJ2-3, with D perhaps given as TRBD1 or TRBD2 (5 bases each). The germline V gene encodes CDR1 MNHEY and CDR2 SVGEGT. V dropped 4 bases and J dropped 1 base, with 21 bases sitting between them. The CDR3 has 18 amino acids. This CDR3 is CASSSHLTILGGTDTQYF. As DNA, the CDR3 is TGTGCCAGCAGTTCCCACCTCACCATATTGGGGGGCACAGATACGCAGTATTTT.

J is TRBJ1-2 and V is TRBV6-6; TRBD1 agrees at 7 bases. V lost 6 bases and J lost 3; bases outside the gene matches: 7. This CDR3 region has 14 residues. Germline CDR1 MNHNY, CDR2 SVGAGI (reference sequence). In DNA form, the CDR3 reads TGTGCCAGCAGCCCTGGGACAGACTACTATGGCTACACCTTC. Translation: CASSPGTDYYGYTF.

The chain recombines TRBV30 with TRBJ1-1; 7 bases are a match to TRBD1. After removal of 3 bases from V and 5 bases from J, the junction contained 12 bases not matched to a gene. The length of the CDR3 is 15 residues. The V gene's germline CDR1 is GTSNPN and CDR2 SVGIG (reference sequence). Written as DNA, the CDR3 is TGTGCCTGGAGCTTTCTTAAGGCAGGGGGAACTGAAGCTTTCTTT. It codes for CAWSFLKAGGTEAFF.

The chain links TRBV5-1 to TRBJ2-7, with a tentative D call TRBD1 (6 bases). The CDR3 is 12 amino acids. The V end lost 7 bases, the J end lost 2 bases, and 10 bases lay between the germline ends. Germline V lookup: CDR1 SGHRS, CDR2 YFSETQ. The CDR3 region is CASRDTTYEQYF. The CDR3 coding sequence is TGCGCCAGCCGGGACACTACCTACGAGCAGTACTTC.

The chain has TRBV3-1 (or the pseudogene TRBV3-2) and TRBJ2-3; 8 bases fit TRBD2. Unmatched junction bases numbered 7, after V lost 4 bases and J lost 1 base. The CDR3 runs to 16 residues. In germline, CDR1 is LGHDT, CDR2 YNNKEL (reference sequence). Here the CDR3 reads CASSPRYSGGTDTQYF. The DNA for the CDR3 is TGTGCCAGCAGCCCGCGATATAGCGGGGGCACAGATACGCAGTATTTT.

CDR3 in amino acids: CASSQQGIYGYTF. CDR3 bases: TGTGCCAGCAGTCAACAGGGGATCTATGGCTACACCTTC. V is TRBV27 and J is TRBJ1-2; 7 nucleotides align to TRBD1. The germline V gene has CDR1 MNHEY and CDR2 SMNVEV (reference sequence). The CDR3 runs 13 residues. Trimming at V came to 5 bases and at J to 4 bases, leaving 4 bases not matched to a gene.

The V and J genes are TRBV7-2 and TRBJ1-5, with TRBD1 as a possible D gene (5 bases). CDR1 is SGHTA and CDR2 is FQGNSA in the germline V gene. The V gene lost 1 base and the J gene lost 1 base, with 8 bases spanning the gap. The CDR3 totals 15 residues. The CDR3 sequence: CASSLGQQSNQPQHF. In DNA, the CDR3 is TGTGCCAGCAGCTTAGGACAGCAAAGCAATCAGCCCCAGCATTTT.

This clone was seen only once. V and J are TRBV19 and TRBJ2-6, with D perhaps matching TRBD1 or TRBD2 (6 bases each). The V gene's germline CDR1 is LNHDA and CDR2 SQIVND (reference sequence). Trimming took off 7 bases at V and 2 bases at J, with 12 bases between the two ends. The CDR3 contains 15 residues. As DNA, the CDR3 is TGTGCCAGTACACCAAGGGGGGCTGGGGCCAACGTCCTGACTTTC. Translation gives CASTPRGAGANVLTF.